This T cell receptor beta chain came from a study of blood T cell repertoires in COVID-19. Looking at the study overall: The United States, Italy and Spain were the sources of the acute and convalescent COVID-19 samples. The cDNA or gDNA used as material had been derived from T cells, B-cell-depleted T cells, or PBMCs.

Ten or more counts support this clone. This CDR3 region has 16 residues. The ends were cut back, 4 bases at V and 9 bases at J, with 19 bases in the middle. Germline loops: CDR1 MNHNY, CDR2 SVGAGI (reference sequence). Study processing details: Using reference gene primer amplification, nucleated cell counts were estimated. Sequenced by immunoSEQ multiplex PCR; TCRdb stores in-frame clones only, minus some. The V and J calls and the clone size are those of that table, but D and trimming were determined from the DNA. This table holds some 120,000 clones, roughly 69% found once. This sequence joins TRBV6-6 and TRBJ1-6; D not resolved. The sample consisted of peripheral blood. The sequence derives from a woman in her 70s with acute or convalescent COVID-19. The CDR3 spells CASSFPPGWNGSPLHF. CDR3 in DNA: TGTGCCAGCAGTTTCCCTCCGGGGTGGAATGGTTCACCCCTCCACTTT.